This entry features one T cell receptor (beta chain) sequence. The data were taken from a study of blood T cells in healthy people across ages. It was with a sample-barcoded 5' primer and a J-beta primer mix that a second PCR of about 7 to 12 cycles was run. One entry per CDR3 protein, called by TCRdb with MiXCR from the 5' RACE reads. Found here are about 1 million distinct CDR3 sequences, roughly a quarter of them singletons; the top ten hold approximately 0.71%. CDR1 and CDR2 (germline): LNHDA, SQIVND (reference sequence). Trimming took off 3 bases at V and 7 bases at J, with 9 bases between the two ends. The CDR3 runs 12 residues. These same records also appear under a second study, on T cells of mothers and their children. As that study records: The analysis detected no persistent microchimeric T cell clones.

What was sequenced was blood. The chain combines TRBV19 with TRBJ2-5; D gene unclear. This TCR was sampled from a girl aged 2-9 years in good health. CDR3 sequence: CASSMDVGTQYF. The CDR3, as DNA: TGTGCCAGTAGTATGGATGTCGGGACCCAGTACTTC.